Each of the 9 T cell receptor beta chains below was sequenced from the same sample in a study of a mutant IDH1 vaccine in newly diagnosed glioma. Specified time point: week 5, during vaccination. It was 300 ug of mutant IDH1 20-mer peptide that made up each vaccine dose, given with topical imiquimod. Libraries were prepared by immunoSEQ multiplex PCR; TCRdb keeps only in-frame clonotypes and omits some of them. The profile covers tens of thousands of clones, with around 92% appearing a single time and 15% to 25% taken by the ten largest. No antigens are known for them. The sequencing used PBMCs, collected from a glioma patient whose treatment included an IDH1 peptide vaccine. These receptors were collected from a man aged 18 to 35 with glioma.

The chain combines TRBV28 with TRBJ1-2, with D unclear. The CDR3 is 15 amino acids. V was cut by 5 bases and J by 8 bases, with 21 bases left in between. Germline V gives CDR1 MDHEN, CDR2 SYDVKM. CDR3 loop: CASSTPSGQARGYTF. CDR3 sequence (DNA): TGTGCCAGCAGTACCCCCTCCGGCCAGGCTCGGGGCTACACCTTC.

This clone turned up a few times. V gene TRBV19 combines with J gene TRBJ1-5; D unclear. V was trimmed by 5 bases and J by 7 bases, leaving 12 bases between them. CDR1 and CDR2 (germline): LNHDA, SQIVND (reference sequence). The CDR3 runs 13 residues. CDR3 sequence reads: CASSSLVRQPQHF. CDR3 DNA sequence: TGTGCCAGTAGTTCCCTGGTTCGACAGCCCCAGCATTTT.

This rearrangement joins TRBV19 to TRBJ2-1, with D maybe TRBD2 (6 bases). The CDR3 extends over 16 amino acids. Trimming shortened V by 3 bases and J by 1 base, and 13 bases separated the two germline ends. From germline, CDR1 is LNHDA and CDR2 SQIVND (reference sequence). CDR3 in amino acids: CASSISLRGSYNEQFF. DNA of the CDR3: TGTGCCAGTAGTATTAGTTTGCGGGGTTCCTACAATGAGCAGTTCTTC.

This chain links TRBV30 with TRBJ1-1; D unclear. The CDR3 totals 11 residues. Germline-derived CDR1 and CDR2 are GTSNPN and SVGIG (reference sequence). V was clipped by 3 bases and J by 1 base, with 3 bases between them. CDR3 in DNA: TGTGCCTGGAGACAGAACACTGAAGCTTTCTTT. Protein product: CAWRQNTEAFF.

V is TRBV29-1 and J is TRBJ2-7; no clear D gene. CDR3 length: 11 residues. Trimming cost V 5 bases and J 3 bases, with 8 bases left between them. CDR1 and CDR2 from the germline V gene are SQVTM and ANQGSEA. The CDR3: CSVRVYYEQYF. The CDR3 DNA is TGCAGCGTTCGGGTTTACTACGAGCAGTACTTC.

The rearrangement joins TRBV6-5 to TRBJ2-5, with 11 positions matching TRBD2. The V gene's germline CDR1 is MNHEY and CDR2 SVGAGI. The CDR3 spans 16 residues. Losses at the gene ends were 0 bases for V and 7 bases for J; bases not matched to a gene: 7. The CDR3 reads CASSYSGTSGSGTQYF. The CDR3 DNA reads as TGTGCCAGCAGTTACTCAGGGACTAGCGGATCGGGGACCCAGTACTTC.

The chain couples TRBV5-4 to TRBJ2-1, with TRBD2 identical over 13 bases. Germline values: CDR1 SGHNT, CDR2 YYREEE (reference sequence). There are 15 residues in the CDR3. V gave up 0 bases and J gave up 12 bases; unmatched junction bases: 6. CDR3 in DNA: TGTGCCAGCAGCTTGGAACTAGCGGGAGGGGGGGTGCAGTTCTTC. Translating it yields CASSLELAGGGVQFF.

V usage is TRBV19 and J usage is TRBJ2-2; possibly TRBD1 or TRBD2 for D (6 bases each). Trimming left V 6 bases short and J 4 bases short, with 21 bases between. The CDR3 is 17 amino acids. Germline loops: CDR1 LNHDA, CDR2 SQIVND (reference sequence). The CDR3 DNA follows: TGTGCCAGTAGACACAGGGTTATGCGGGGTGGCACCGGGGAGCTGTTTTTT. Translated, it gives CASRHRVMRGGTGELFF.

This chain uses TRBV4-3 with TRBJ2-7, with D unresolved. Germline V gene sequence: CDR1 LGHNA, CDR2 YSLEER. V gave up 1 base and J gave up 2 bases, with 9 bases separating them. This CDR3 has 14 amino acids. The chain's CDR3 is CASSQVKGPYEQYF. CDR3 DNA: TGCGCCAGCAGCCAAGTGAAAGGGCCCTACGAGCAGTACTTC.